What follows are 25 T cell receptor beta chains derived from one specimen sequenced in a study of T cell responses to AZD1222 COVID-19 vaccine. Only in-frame clones appear in the TCRdb table, and some are missing; sequencing was by immunoSEQ multiplex PCR. The repertoire holds under 200,000 clones, with roughly 90% as singletons. The material sequenced was peripheral blood, taken on day 0 of AZD1222 vaccination. The source of these receptors is an adult in good health.

The chain joins TRBV2 to TRBJ2-2, with TRBD1 identical over 8 bases. Per germline, CDR1 SNHLY and CDR2 FYNNEI. This CDR3 is 14 amino acids long. The ends lost 4 bases at V and 6 bases at J; junction bases unmatched: 4. The chain's CDR3 is CASSASQGAGELFF. The CDR3 DNA follows: TGTGCCAGCAGTGCCTCACAGGGGGCCGGGGAGCTGTTTTTT.

CDR3 in amino acids: CASSPYRGKEVGKLFF. Here the CDR3 DNA reads TGTGCCAGCTCACCGTACCGGGGGAAGGAAGTCGGGAAACTGTTTTTT. The genes are TRBV18 and TRBJ1-4, with D possibly TRBD1 on 5 matching bases. In germline, CDR1 is KGHSH, CDR2 LQKENI. The CDR3 runs to 16 residues. The V end lost 3 bases, the J end lost 11 bases, and 22 bases lay between the germline ends.

The V and J genes are TRBV27 and TRBJ2-7, with D possibly matching TRBD2 (5 bases). This CDR3 contains 14 residues. V was shortened by 2 bases and J by 2 bases, with 10 bases between the two germline ends. CDR1 and CDR2 from the germline V gene are MNHEY and SMNVEV (reference sequence). The CDR3 loop is CASSLNGIPYEQYF. Written as DNA, the CDR3 is TGTGCCAGCAGTTTAAACGGGATCCCCTACGAGCAGTACTTC.

The V and J genes are TRBV5-1 and TRBJ1-2, with D hard to call. CDR1 and CDR2 (germline): SGHRS, YFSETQ. The V gene lost 1 base and the J gene lost 7 bases, with 14 bases spanning the gap. The CDR3 covers 14 residues. The CDR3 nucleotides are TGCGCCAGCAGCTTGTACGCGGAAACTACTGGCTACACCTTC. It translates to CASSLYAETTGYTF.

The gene calls are TRBV5-4 and TRBJ2-1; D remains ambiguous. The germline V gene encodes CDR1 SGHNT and CDR2 YYREEE (reference sequence). The length of the CDR3 is 13 residues. V lost 0 bases to trimming and J lost 7 bases, with 8 bases between them. This chain's CDR3 is CASSLVTGNEQFF. CDR3 sequence (DNA): TGTGCCAGCAGCTTGGTAACGGGTAATGAGCAGTTCTTC.

J is TRBJ2-3 and V is TRBV21-1; the D call TRBD1 from the table was never checked on the DNA. TRBV21-1 is shown as a pseudogene. The CDR3 is made up of 16 amino acids. CDR3 nucleotide sequence: TGTGCCAGCAGCAAAGTCGAACAGGGGTGCACAGATACGCAGTATTTT. Translated: CASSKVEQGCTDTQYF.

The CDR3 bases are TGTGCCAGCAGAGGCCGGGCGGGATCCTACAATGAGCAGTTCTTC. It encodes CASRGRAGSYNEQFF. The rearrangement links TRBV6-5 to TRBJ2-1; the D gene is possibly TRBD2 (6 bases). The CDR3 spans 15 residues. Germline V CDR1 and CDR2: MNHEY, SVGAGI. Trimming took 6 bases from V and 1 from J, leaving 13 bases between them.

The rearrangement joins TRBV18 to TRBJ1-2; 8 positions match TRBD1. V lost 5 bases, J lost 7 bases, and 9 bases stayed unmatched. Germline V lookup: CDR1 KGHSH, CDR2 LQKENI. This CDR3 contains 14 residues. The CDR3 DNA reads TGTGCCAGCTCAAATACAGGGGGGGACGTTGGCTACACCTTC. Translating gives CASSNTGGDVGYTF.

The chain employs TRBV9 and TRBJ2-3; D is possibly TRBD1 (7 bases). From germline, CDR1 is SGDLS and CDR2 YYNGEE. The CDR3 length is 17 residues. The V gene lost 2 bases and the J gene lost 0 bases, with 16 bases spanning the gap. The CDR3 sequence: CASSVGGRQGSTDTQYF. The CDR3 DNA reads TGTGCCAGCAGCGTGGGGGGAAGACAGGGTAGCACAGATACGCAGTATTTT.

The chain is built from TRBV5-1 and TRBJ1-6; D not resolved. This CDR3 contains 14 residues. The ends were cut back, 4 bases at V and 8 bases at J, with 13 bases in the middle. In germline, CDR1 is SGHRS, CDR2 YFSETQ. CDR3 in DNA: TGCGCCAGCAGCCTGTCGGCAGGCCATTCACCCCTCCACTTT. The encoded protein is CASSLSAGHSPLHF.

The chain uses TRBV10-3 and TRBJ1-2; D ambiguous. Trimming took off 6 bases at V and 8 bases at J, with 19 bases between the two ends. CDR3 length: 14 amino acids. The germline CDR1 and CDR2 sequences are ENHRY and SYGVKD. The CDR3 loop is CAISDPVGEGGYTF. CDR3 DNA: TGTGCCATCAGCGACCCCGTCGGGGAGGGCGGCTACACCTTC.

This clone showed up just once. The chain joins TRBV5-6 to TRBJ2-2; 11 nucleotides agree with TRBD2. The CDR3 is made up of 18 amino acids. Germline lookup yields CDR1 SGHDT and CDR2 YYEEEE. Trimming took 4 bases from V and 6 from J; bases not matched to a gene: 14. CDR3 nucleotide sequence: TGTGCCAGCAGCCAAGAACTAGCGGGAGCCGGGGTTGCCGGGGAGCTGTTTTTT. It specifies CASSQELAGAGVAGELFF.

V is TRBV30 and J is TRBJ1-2; 7 bases map to TRBD1. J was trimmed by 6 bases and V by 2 bases; bases with no gene match: 9. Germline-derived CDR1 and CDR2 are GTSNPN and SVGIG (reference sequence). The CDR3 is made up of 14 amino acids. For the CDR3, the DNA is TGTGCCTGGAGTCCGACAGGGTTAAGTAATGGCTACACCTTC. Protein product: CAWSPTGLSNGYTF.

The genes are TRBV11-3 and TRBJ2-1; D unclear. With 1 base removed from V and 3 bases from J, the gap between germline ends came to 7 bases. The CDR3 is 14 residues long. Germline V CDR1 and CDR2: SGHNT, YENEEA. CDR3 bases: TGTGCCAGCAGCTTAGCGGGTATCTACAATGAGCAGTTCTTC. Translating gives CASSLAGIYNEQFF.

The V gene is TRBV9, the J gene TRBJ2-7, with D unresolved. The CDR3 contains 15 residues. Germline CDR1 SGDLS, CDR2 YYNGEE. V shed 4 bases and J shed 0 bases, with 14 bases lying between them. The CDR3: CASSSHSTVSYEQYF. In DNA form, the CDR3 reads TGTGCCAGCAGCTCACACTCGACGGTCTCCTACGAGCAGTACTTC.

This CDR3 is CASSLAPGGETQYF. CDR3 coding DNA: TGCGCCAGCAGCTTGGCCCCGGGCGGAGAGACCCAGTACTTC. The chain uses TRBV5-1 and TRBJ2-5; D gene unclear. The CDR3 consists of 14 residues. Germline V CDR1 and CDR2: SGHRS, YFSETQ. V was trimmed by 0 bases and J by 4 bases, leaving 10 bases between them. The full variable domain, rest sourced from reference TRBV5-1 and TRBJ2-5, is KAGVTQTPRYLIKTRGQQVTLSCSPISGHRSVSWYQQTPGQGLQFLFEYFSETQRNKGNFPGRFSGRQFSNSRSEMNVSTLELGDSALYLCASSLAPGGETQYFGPGTRLLVL.

This chain links TRBV5-1 with TRBJ1-4; 9 bases are shared with TRBD1. The CDR3 has 16 residues. Germline V gene data show CDR1 as SGHRS and CDR2 as YFSETQ. V dropped 0 bases and J dropped 7; count of bases not matched to a gene: 7. In DNA, the CDR3 is TGCGCCAGCAGCTTGGCTCGGGGACAGGGTGGTGAAAAACTGTTTTTT. Protein: CASSLARGQGGEKLFF.

The V and J genes are TRBV6-4 and TRBJ1-2, with a possible D match to TRBD1 (6 bases). V was shortened by 6 bases and J by 4 bases, with 9 bases between the two germline ends. The germline CDR1 and CDR2 sequences are MRHNA and SNTAGT. This CDR3 is built from 12 residues. The CDR3 nucleotides read TGTGCCAGCAGGGACAGCGCCTATGGCTACACCTTC. It is translated as CASRDSAYGYTF.

This clone was seen a single time. The gene calls are TRBV18 and TRBJ2-3, with D perhaps TRBD2 (5 bases). CDR3 length: 14 residues. Germline-derived CDR1 and CDR2 are KGHSH and LQKENI. Trimming cost V 3 bases and J 1 base, with 8 bases left between them. The DNA for the CDR3 is TGTGCCAGCTCACCTGGAGGAGGCACAGATACGCAGTATTTT. Translation gives CASSPGGGTDTQYF. The full variable domain, completed using reference TRBV18 and TRBJ2-3, is NAGVMQNPRHLVRRRGQEARLRCSPMKGHSHVYWYRQLPEEGLKFMVYLQKENIIDESGMPKERFSAEFPKEGPSILRIQQVVRGDSAAYFCASSPGGGTDTQYFGPGTRLTVL.

V usage is TRBV5-1 and J usage is TRBJ2-3; 7 bases are a match to TRBD2. Germline loops: CDR1 SGHRS, CDR2 YFSETQ. J lost 4 bases, V lost 4 bases, and 12 bases had no gene match. The CDR3 extends over 16 amino acids. CDR3 coding DNA: TGCGCCAGCAGCCGGGGCCGGGACTACGTTGCAGATACGCAGTATTTT. Translating gives CASSRGRDYVADTQYF.

V is TRBV6-5 and J is TRBJ2-3; TRBD2 matches at 11 bases. CDR1 and CDR2 from the germline V gene are MNHEY and SVGAGI. CDR3 length: 14 amino acids. V lost 7 bases to trimming and J lost 3 bases; unmatched junction nucleotides: 3. The CDR3 DNA follows: TGTGCCAGCAAGACTAGCGGGAAGACAGATACGCAGTATTTT. This sequence encodes CASKTSGKTDTQYF.

This chain links TRBV5-1 with TRBJ1-2, with D perhaps TRBD1 (6 bases). Trimming stripped 0 bases from V and 3 bases from J, with 12 bases between. Per the germline V gene, CDR1 is SGHRS and CDR2 is YFSETQ. This CDR3 comprises 15 residues. This CDR3 is CASSLGYREDYGYTF. Written as DNA, the CDR3 is TGCGCCAGCAGCTTGGGGTACAGGGAAGACTATGGCTACACCTTC.

The V gene is TRBV14, the J gene TRBJ1-1; maybe TRBD1 (5 bases). V was pared by 1 base and J by 0 bases, with 12 bases between. The length of the CDR3 is 16 residues. Germline V gene sequence: CDR1 SGHDN, CDR2 FVKESK. This chain's CDR3 is CASSQVDRFMNTEAFF. CDR3 coding DNA: TGTGCCAGCAGCCAAGTAGACAGATTCATGAACACTGAAGCTTTCTTT.

The V and J genes are TRBV24-1 and TRBJ2-3; D perhaps matches TRBD2 (6 bases). CDR1 and CDR2 from the germline V gene are KGHDR and SFDVKD. V was pared by 4 bases and J by 5 bases, with 21 bases between. The CDR3 consists of 17 residues. This chain's CDR3 is CATSDPGGVGPQDTQYF. The CDR3 region has the DNA TGTGCCACCAGTGACCCAGGCGGGGTGGGACCCCAAGATACGCAGTATTTT.

The V gene is TRBV11-1, the J gene TRBJ2-1; 8 bases are shared with TRBD1. The germline CDR1 and CDR2 sequences are SGHAT and FQDESV (reference sequence). The V segment lost 4 bases and the J segment 6 bases; nucleotides outside the gene matches: 2. This CDR3 comprises 13 residues. The CDR3 is CASSSQGANEQFF. CDR3 nucleotides: TGTGCCAGCAGCTCGCAGGGGGCCAATGAGCAGTTCTTC.